This TCR beta chain was recorded in a study of PD-1 blockade in classical Hodgkin lymphoma (TCRdb year 2020). Notes on the research overall: Nivolumab dosing was 3 mg/kg intravenously every 2 weeks, continuing until either disease progression or unacceptable toxicity. The study used TCR beta sequencing and CyTOF to define a peripheral blood immune signature of response to PD-1 blockade in classical Hodgkin lymphoma. What the work shows at the level of the full study, not this receptor alone: CD4+ but not CD8+ TCR diversity rose significantly by C4D1 (p=0.0027 vs p=0.16), most apparent in complete responders (p=0.02). The study covered only a single clinical trial cohort, and the causes of the repertoire differences, possibly disease activity or prior therapy, were still not defined. Baseline TCR diversity was reported to be lower in newly diagnosed patients than in healthy donors, and even lower in relapsed/refractory patients. Trial patients with a complete response had baseline diversity similar to that of newly diagnosed patients, while partial responders and progressors had significantly lower diversity. Patients starting nivolumab less than 1 year after ASCT had lower diversity and were excluded from later analyses to avoid confounding by immune reconstitution.

The CDR3 contains 15 residues, cysteine and phenylalanine counted. The kept DNA is CDR3 alone, 45 bases in frame from the first base. Via the germline V gene, CDR1 is SGHTA and CDR2 FQGNSA. The junction shows trimming of 1 base on V and 3 bases on J, and the gene matches do not reach 1 base of it. Genomic DNA was isolated using the Qiagen DNeasy kit from unsorted PBMCs as well as from negatively selected CD4+ and CD8+ fractions. Using primers that anneal to V and J segments, immunoSEQ multiplex PCR amplified the TCR beta CDR3 regions. A synthetic immune receptor repertoire was used to minimize amplification bias, and remaining bias was computationally removed after sequencing. Regarding the original processing steps: Repertoire diversity was quantified as the Shannon entropy index using custom Python scripts. The unsorted, CD4+ and CD8+ repertoires were each analyzed separately, with the exception of combined analyses, where CD4+ and CD8+ sequences were merged in silico. Clonal expansion was defined as a frequency increase of at least 2-fold after treatment compared with C1D1, and clones undetected at baseline were assigned a pseudocount of 0.5. Clones with 0 or 1 copy at C1D1 were classified as singleton clones, and clones with 2 or more copies were classified as non-singleton clones. Clones expanded in unsorted samples were assigned a CD4+, CD8+ or unknown annotation through matching of protein sequences in sorted samples from the same patient. Wilcoxon tests on paired samples were used to test changes in diversity from C1D1 to C4D1. TCRdb limited this immuneACCESS table to in-frame rearrangements with V and J called. A share of clones is missing; checked studies link under half to unresolved V genes, and the rest is unexplained. D and trimming were read from the DNA, whereas the V and J calls and clone size are those reported in that table. The sample table shows tens of thousands of clones, and 68% are seen once. The top ten clonotypes cover 5.5% to 6.5% of the sample.

This clone was observed a few times. Its antigen is still unknown. Per-base qualities were not stored, and no clone one base away is much larger. The time point label corresponds to: cycle 1 day 1 (C1D1), immediately before nivolumab initiation. Relapse after autologous stem cell transplantation had occurred in all trial patients, and cohorts A, B and C were distinguished by prior brentuximab vedotin exposure. The trial cohort comprised some 60 patients with relapsed/refractory classical Hodgkin lymphoma whose best overall responses were complete response, partial response or progressive disease. Trial patients were treated with single-agent nivolumab in the multi-cohort phase II CheckMate 205 trial. An independent review committee assessed best overall response by applying the 2007 International Working Group response criteria. Trial PBMCs were collected just before the start of nivolumab (C1D1) and during therapy at cycle 2 day 1 and cycle 4 day 1. After peripheral blood was drawn into 8 mL Vacutainer Cell Preparation Tubes, PBMCs were isolated by centrifugation and then cryopreserved.

The sample consisted of peripheral blood mononuclear cells (PBMCs), taken at baseline. This receptor was identified in a human donor with classical Hodgkin lymphoma. The chain is made from TRBV7-2 and TRBJ2-1; TRBD2 aligns with 9 central bases. The sequence in DNA is TGTGCCAGCAGCTTAGAGACTAGCGGCTACAATGAGCAGTTCTTC. It translates as CASSLETSGYNEQFF.